This is a list of T cell receptor beta chains from one sample in a study of vaccination and CD4 T cells after COVID-19. Via MiXCR, TCRdb re-called the PCR reads, giving one row per CDR3 protein. The top ten clones hold around 9.6% of a sample with about 19,000 distinct CDR3 sequences, 55% to 70% of them seen once. Antigen specificity for these receptors is unknown. The material was CD4+ T cells from blood, cultured in vitro, obtained after SARS-CoV-2 vaccination. Every receptor here comes from a human donor who had recovered from COVID-19. Both conserved end residues are part of each CDR3. A D gene is named only where the DNA matches it firmly. Not all rows give a size; the values are once, few, many and, for expanded clones, a class.

size: .
D: .
V: TRBV7-2
J: TRBJ1-1
DNA: TGTGCCAGCAGGATAGCGGGGGGGGCCGGACCTGAAGCTTTCTTT
CDR3: CASRIAGGAGPEAFF

size: .
D: TRBD2
V: TRBV20-1
J: TRBJ2-3
DNA: TGCAGTGCGCGATCTAGCGGGGGGGCAACAGATACGCAGTATTTT
CDR3: CSARSSGGATDTQYF

size: .
D: TRBD1
V: TRBV12-3/TRBV12-4
J: TRBJ1-5
DNA: TGTGCCAGCAGTTTAGCCCAGGGGGATCAGCCCCAGCATTTT
CDR3: CASSLAQGDQPQHF

size: once
D: .
V: TRBV15
J: TRBJ2-5
DNA: TGTGCCACCAGTACGAGGGCGAGGGAGACCCAGTACTTC
CDR3: CATSTRARETQYF

size: .
D: .
V: TRBV5-1
J: TRBJ2-5
DNA: TGCGCCAGCAGCCACTACCAAGAGACCCAGTACTTC
CDR3: CASSHYQETQYF

size: few
D: .
V: TRBV2
J: TRBJ2-3
DNA: TGTGCCAGCGCGTCCGGGACTAGCACAGATACGCAGTATTTT
CDR3: CASASGTSTDTQYF

size: .
D: .
V: TRBV10-3
J: TRBJ2-7
DNA: TGTGCCATCCCGGACACCCGCTCCTACGAGCAGTACTTC
CDR3: CAIPDTRSYEQYF

size: .
D: TRBD1
V: TRBV7-9
J: TRBJ2-4
DNA: TGTGCCAGCAGCTCCGGGACAGTGATAGCCAAAAACATTCAGTACTTC
CDR3: CASSSGTVIAKNIQYF

size: .
D: TRBD1
V: TRBV6-2/TRBV6-3
J: TRBJ2-7
DNA: TGTGCCAGCAGAAAATCGGGACAGGGCTCATACGAGCAGTACTTC
CDR3: CASRKSGQGSYEQYF

size: .
D: .
V: TRBV30
J: TRBJ1-2
DNA: TGTGCCTGGAGTGTACAGGGAAGGGGCTACACCTTC
CDR3: CAWSVQGRGYTF

size: .
D: .
V: TRBV20-1
J: TRBJ2-1
DNA: TGCAGTGCTAGTAGTACAGGGAGGGGGCCCAATGAGCAGTTCTTC
CDR3: CSASSTGRGPNEQFF

size: .
D: .
V: TRBV6-2/TRBV6-3
J: TRBJ1-1
DNA: TGTGCCAGCAGCACGACCGCAGTGGGTGAAGCTTTCTTT
CDR3: CASSTTAVGEAFF

size: .
D: .
V: TRBV5-1
J: TRBJ1-2
DNA: TGCGCCAGCAGTCGGGAGGGTCAGGACTATGGCTACACCTTC
CDR3: CASSREGQDYGYTF

size: .
D: TRBD1
V: TRBV4-2
J: TRBJ2-5
DNA: TGTGCCAGCAGCCAGGCAGACAGGGACCAAGAGACCCAGTACTTC
CDR3: CASSQADRDQETQYF

size: .
D: TRBD1
V: TRBV11-1
J: TRBJ2-1
DNA: TGTGCCAGCAGCCGCGGACAGGGACCCGACAATGAGCAGTTCTTC
CDR3: CASSRGQGPDNEQFF

size: few
D: TRBD1
V: TRBV5-1
J: TRBJ1-6
DNA: TGCGCCAGCAGCTCAGGGACAGATAAATTCCCACCCCTCCACTTT
CDR3: CASSSGTDKFPPLHF

size: .
D: TRBD1
V: TRBV18
J: TRBJ1-1
DNA: TGTGCCAGCTCACCTCCTACAGGGGAAGGGGCTGAAGCTTTCTTT
CDR3: CASSPPTGEGAEAFF

size: .
D: .
V: TRBV20-1
J: TRBJ2-2
DNA: TGCAGTGCTAGTATCCACGGGGCCACCGGGGAGCTGTTTTTT
CDR3: CSASIHGATGELFF

size: few
D: TRBD2
V: TRBV6-1
J: TRBJ2-7
DNA: TGTGCCAGCAGAGGGACTAGCGGGGGATCTACCTACGAGCAGTACTTC
CDR3: CASRGTSGGSTYEQYF

size: .
D: TRBD1
V: TRBV6-1
J: TRBJ1-5
DNA: TGTGCCAGCAGGCGGGACAGCGATCAGCCCCAGCATTTT
CDR3: CASRRDSDQPQHF

size: .
D: TRBD2
V: TRBV6-2/TRBV6-3
J: TRBJ2-7
DNA: TGTGCCAGCAGACCCAGCGGGAGGGCCTACGAGCAGTACTTC
CDR3: CASRPSGRAYEQYF

size: .
D: TRBD1
V: TRBV5-4
J: TRBJ2-5
DNA: TGTGCCAGCAGCTCCCGGGACAGGGAAGAGACCCAGTACTTC
CDR3: CASSSRDREETQYF

size: .
D: TRBD2
V: TRBV20-1
J: TRBJ2-2
DNA: TGCAGTGCTAGAGAGGTACAGCGGGAGAACACCGGGGAGCTGTTTTTT
CDR3: CSAREVQRENTGELFF

size: few
D: TRBD2
V: TRBV28
J: TRBJ2-1
DNA: TGTGCCGGTTCGACCGGGACTAGCGGGAGAAAGCAGTTCTTC
CDR3: CAGSTGTSGRKQFF

size: .
D: .
V: TRBV28
J: TRBJ1-6
DNA: TGTGCCAGCACCCCACCGGCTGTCAGGGCGCATAATTCACCCCTCCACTTT
CDR3: CASTPPAVRAHNSPLHF

size: .
D: .
V: TRBV4-1
J: TRBJ1-2
DNA: TGCGCCAGCAGCCAAGATTTGCAGGACTATGGCTACACCTTC
CDR3: CASSQDLQDYGYTF

size: few
D: .
V: TRBV2
J: TRBJ1-5
DNA: TGTGCCAGCAGTCGGGACAGCAATCAGCCCCAGCATTTT
CDR3: CASSRDSNQPQHF

size: once
D: .
V: TRBV10-1
J: TRBJ2-5
DNA: TGCGCCAGCAGTGACCAGCGGGTTAAGGGGGGACAAGAGACCCAGTACTTC
CDR3: CASSDQRVKGGQETQYF

size: .
D: .
V: TRBV6-2/TRBV6-3
J: TRBJ1-1
DNA: TGTGCCAGCCGCATTTCGGGGGACACTGAAGCTTTCTTT
CDR3: CASRISGDTEAFF

size: .
D: TRBD1
V: TRBV15
J: TRBJ1-1
DNA: TGTGCCACCAGCGCCCGGACAACAGGGGTTGGCGCTTTCTTT
CDR3: CATSARTTGVGAFF

size: .
D: TRBD2
V: TRBV3-1
J: TRBJ2-5
DNA: TGTGCCAGCAGCCAAGATGTAGCGGGATCGCTAGAGACCCAGTACTTC
CDR3: CASSQDVAGSLETQYF

size: few
D: .
V: TRBV21-1
J: TRBJ1-1
DNA: TGTGCCAGCAGCAGCCCTTCTGACAGTTCGAACACTGAAGCTTTCTTT
CDR3: CASSSPSDSSNTEAFF

size: .
D: .
V: TRBV20-1
J: TRBJ1-6
DNA: TGCAGTGCTAGAGATCGGGACCGATCTGGGAATTCACCCCTCCACTTT
CDR3: CSARDRDRSGNSPLHF

size: few
D: TRBD1
V: TRBV18
J: TRBJ2-7
DNA: TGTGCCAGCTCACCGGGACAGGGGAGCGACGAGCAGTACTTC
CDR3: CASSPGQGSDEQYF

size: .
D: TRBD1
V: TRBV20-1
J: TRBJ1-1
DNA: TGCAGTGCCCAGAGCCGGTACAGGGGGGACACTGAAGCTTTCTTT
CDR3: CSAQSRYRGDTEAFF

size: few
D: .
V: TRBV7-2
J: TRBJ2-2
DNA: TGTGCCAGCAGCTTATCTACTCCCGGGGAGCTGTTTTTT
CDR3: CASSLSTPGELFF

size: .
D: .
V: TRBV20-1
J: TRBJ2-3
DNA: TGCAGTGCTAGAGATAGGCTAGCTGGCACAGATACGCAGTATTTT
CDR3: CSARDRLAGTDTQYF

size: .
D: .
V: TRBV19
J: TRBJ2-1
DNA: TGTGCCAGTAGTGCCCCCCGGACTCATTTGGAGTTCTTC
CDR3: CASSAPRTHLEFF

size: .
D: TRBD1
V: TRBV6-5
J: TRBJ1-2
DNA: TGTGCCAGCAGTTACACCGGGACAGGGGGAGGCTATGGCTACACCTTC
CDR3: CASSYTGTGGGYGYTF

size: .
D: .
V: TRBV7-2
J: TRBJ1-6
DNA: TGTGCCAGCAGCTTATGGACCGCTAATAATTCACCCCTCCACTTT
CDR3: CASSLWTANNSPLHF

size: .
D: TRBD1
V: TRBV19
J: TRBJ2-1
DNA: TGTGCCAGTAGGTCTGACAGGGGGCCGTACAATGAGCAGTTCTTC
CDR3: CASRSDRGPYNEQFF

size: .
D: .
V: TRBV9
J: TRBJ1-2
DNA: TGTGCCAGCAGCGTAGAGGCAGGGCCAAACTATGGCTACACCTTC
CDR3: CASSVEAGPNYGYTF